This record covers a single T cell receptor beta chain. TCRdb's copy holds only in-frame clones and misses some; the assay was immunoSEQ multiplex PCR. The sample holds around 230,000 clones, roughly 94% seen once. The CDR3 consists of 14 residues. Germline V CDR1 and CDR2: SGHAT, FQNNGV. With 5 bases clipped from V and 5 bases from J, the junction kept 8 bases outside the gene matches. These data come from a study of control samples from healthy donors and cancer patients. Sequencing input: blood. The rearrangement uses TRBV11-2 and TRBJ2-5; 7 bases agree with TRBD1. The receptor was isolated from a man between 50 and 59 years old in good health. The CDR3 here is CASSQNRGKETQYF. The CDR3 DNA follows: TGTGCCAGCAGCCAGAACAGGGGCAAGGAGACCCAGTACTTC.